Presented here are 30 T cell receptor beta chains from one specimen sequenced in a study of blood T cell repertoires in COVID-19. Libraries were prepared by immunoSEQ multiplex PCR; TCRdb keeps only in-frame clonotypes and omits some of them. Here the sample spans about 75,000 clones, around 72% being singletons. The sequencing input was peripheral blood. The origin of the receptors is a human donor with acute or convalescent COVID-19. The donor label of this sample is uncertain.

This chain connects TRBV18 to TRBJ2-3; D unclear. This CDR3 region has 13 residues. Germline CDR1 is KGHSH and CDR2 is LQKENI. Trimming stripped 3 bases from V and 4 bases from J, with 8 bases between. CDR3 residues: CASSPPFADTQYF. The CDR3, as DNA: TGTGCCAGCTCACCCCCTTTTGCAGATACGCAGTATTTT.

The V call is TRBV2, the J call TRBJ2-5, with a weak D call TRBD1 (6 bases). This CDR3 contains 12 residues. Trimming cost V 5 bases and J 9 bases, with 13 bases left between them. Germline loops: CDR1 SNHLY, CDR2 FYNNEI. The chain's CDR3 is CASSPGVQAQYF. CDR3 DNA sequence: TGTGCCAGCAGTCCAGGGGTCCAGGCCCAGTACTTC.

In this sample, this clone turned up many times. This chain uses TRBV5-5 with TRBJ2-7; tentative D call: TRBD2 (8 bases). Looked up from germline, CDR1 is SGHKS and CDR2 is YYEKEE (reference sequence). The CDR3 runs to 17 residues. The V end was cut by 3 bases, the J end by 5 bases, with 24 bases between. CDR3 sequence reads: CASSSGQVGTRLNEQYF. The CDR3 DNA is TGTGCCAGCAGCTCCGGACAGGTCGGGACTAGGCTTAACGAGCAGTACTTC.

This sequence joins TRBV9 and TRBJ2-5; no clear D. Trimming left V 0 bases short and J 5 bases short, with 11 bases between. CDR3 length: 14 residues. The germline V gene has CDR1 SGDLS and CDR2 YYNGEE. CDR3 residues: CASSVAGLGETQYF. CDR3 sequence (DNA): TGTGCCAGCAGCGTAGCGGGTCTGGGTGAGACCCAGTACTTC. Together with reference TRBV9 and TRBJ2-5, the CDR3 gives the full variable domain: DSGVTQTPKHLITATGQRVTLRCSPRSGDLSVYWYQQSLDQGLQFLIQYYNGEERAKGNILERFSAQQFPDLHSELNLSSLELGDSALYFCASSVAGLGETQYFGPGTRLLVL.

This chain connects TRBV5-4 to TRBJ2-7, with D unclear. The CDR3 is made up of 13 amino acids. Germline V CDR1 and CDR2: SGHNT, YYREEE (reference sequence). Deletions cut 1 base from V and 3 bases from J, with 8 bases between. The CDR3 region is CASSLTGNYEQYF. As DNA, the CDR3 is TGTGCCAGCAGCTTGACTGGTAACTACGAGCAGTACTTC.

V usage is TRBV5-1 and J usage is TRBJ1-6, with TRBD1 as a possible D gene (6 bases). Germline V gives CDR1 SGHRS, CDR2 YFSETQ. V gave up 4 bases and J gave up 0 bases, with 11 bases separating them. CDR3 size: 16 residues. The CDR3: CASSIGQSSYNSPLHF. The DNA of the CDR3 is TGCGCCAGCAGCATCGGACAGAGCTCCTATAATTCACCCCTCCACTTT.

The gene calls are TRBV27 and TRBJ2-5; 7 positions agree with TRBD1. The CDR3 is 14 amino acids. J was trimmed by 1 base and V by 6 bases; bases with no gene match: 5. The V gene's germline CDR1 is MNHEY and CDR2 SMNVEV (reference sequence). The chain's CDR3 is CASRRQGGQETQYF. The CDR3, as DNA: TGTGCCAGCAGAAGACAGGGTGGCCAAGAGACCCAGTACTTC.

V usage is TRBV3-1 (or the pseudogene TRBV3-2) and J usage is TRBJ2-7; the D gene is possibly TRBD1 (5 bases). Trimming cost V 0 bases and J 4 bases, with 13 bases left between them. Per germline, CDR1 LGHDT and CDR2 YNNKEL (reference sequence). The CDR3 covers 15 residues. CDR3: CASSQEGQGAYEQYF. CDR3 DNA: TGTGCCAGCAGCCAAGAGGGGCAGGGCGCTTACGAGCAGTACTTC.

This clone was seen once. The rearrangement links TRBV4-2 to TRBJ2-7; 8 bases match TRBD1. V lost 4 bases, J lost 6 bases, and 2 bases stayed unmatched. The CDR3 is 12 residues long. From germline, CDR1 is LGHNA and CDR2 YNFKEQ. The CDR3 spells CASSLDRGEQYF. The CDR3 nucleotides read TGTGCCAGCAGCCTCGACAGGGGCGAGCAGTACTTC.

This clone was seen only a few times. The CDR3 nucleotides are TGTGCCAGCAGCCTCGACACGCCAAGCTCTGGAAACACCATATATTTT. As protein: CASSLDTPSSGNTIYF. The chain joins TRBV3-1 (or the pseudogene TRBV3-2) to TRBJ1-3, with unresolved D. The CDR3 is 16 residues long. Trimming cost V 4 bases and J 0 bases, with 13 bases left between them. Germline V gene lookup returns CDR1 LGHDT and CDR2 YNNKEL (reference sequence).

CDR3 DNA: TGTGCCAGCAGCTTACCGGGACAGGACCTGCCCCAGCATTTT. Amino acids: CASSLPGQDLPQHF. The chain recombines TRBV7-2 with TRBJ1-5; TRBD1 aligns across 8 bases. Germline CDR1 reads SGHTA; CDR2 reads FQGNSA. The V segment lost 2 bases and the J segment 9 bases; nucleotides outside the gene matches: 6. The CDR3 covers 14 residues.

J is TRBJ1-2 and V is TRBV12-3 or TRBV12-4; 8 bases fit TRBD1. The CDR3 is 13 residues long. V gave up 4 bases and J gave up 8 bases; unmatched junction bases: 6. CDR3 sequence: CASSSQGVDGYTF. CDR3 bases: TGTGCCAGCAGTTCACAGGGGGTGGACGGCTACACCTTC.

The chain is built from TRBV6-2 or TRBV6-3 and TRBJ2-3; TRBD2 aligns across 7 bases. V shed 7 bases and J 2 bases; nucleotides not matched to a gene: 6. Germline CDR1 reads MNHEY; CDR2 reads SVGEGT. The CDR3 extends over 14 amino acids. The CDR3 DNA reads TGTGCCAGCAACCCGACTAGCTTCACAGATACGCAGTATTTT. This translates into CASNPTSFTDTQYF.

Only one count was recorded for this clone. V gene TRBV7-2 combines with J gene TRBJ2-1; tentatively, D is TRBD2 (6 bases). V dropped 6 bases and J dropped 6 bases, with 9 bases sitting between them. This CDR3 comprises 12 residues. Germline CDR1 is SGHTA and CDR2 is FQGNSA. Here the CDR3 DNA reads TGTGCCAGCAGAACAGCGGGCAATGAGCAGTTCTTC. It translates to CASRTAGNEQFF.

There are a few counts of this clone. This chain links TRBV6-5 with TRBJ2-7; 7 positions match TRBD2. Germline CDR1 reads MNHEY; CDR2 reads SVGAGI. This CDR3 contains 14 residues. After removal of 3 bases from V and 4 bases from J, the junction contained 6 bases not matched to a gene. This CDR3 reads CASSYWEGSYEQYF. CDR3 sequence (DNA): TGTGCCAGCAGTTATTGGGAGGGATCTTACGAGCAGTACTTC.

The V and J genes are TRBV7-8 and TRBJ2-1; D not certain. Per the germline V gene, CDR1 is SGHVS and CDR2 is FQNEAQ. CDR3 length equals 14 residues. Trimming removed 1 base from V and 5 bases from J, with 9 bases in between. The CDR3: CASSLVSENNEQFF. The CDR3 DNA is TGTGCCAGCAGCTTAGTGAGTGAAAACAATGAGCAGTTCTTC.

The J gene is TRBJ2-2, the V gene TRBV3-1 (or the pseudogene TRBV3-2); possible D gene TRBD1, 5 bases. The CDR3 runs 16 residues. V lost 2 bases and J lost 2, with 12 bases in between. Germline V gives CDR1 LGHDT, CDR2 YNNKEL (reference sequence). CDR3 in DNA: TGTGCCAGCAGCCAAAGGGGCCAGGGCAACACCGGGGAGCTGTTTTTT. This sequence encodes CASSQRGQGNTGELFF.

In DNA, the CDR3 is TGTGCCAGCAGCTTAACGGGCTCTGGAAACACCATATATTTT. This sequence encodes CASSLTGSGNTIYF. The J gene is TRBJ1-3, the V gene TRBV11-2; D is uncertain. Trimming removed 2 bases from V and 0 bases from J, with 5 bases in between. The CDR3 loop spans 14 amino acids. CDR1 and CDR2 from the germline V gene are SGHAT and FQNNGV.

The chain joins TRBV10-3 to TRBJ1-2; no definite D call. Germline V lookup: CDR1 ENHRY, CDR2 SYGVKD. CDR3 length: 14 residues. The germline V and J ends were trimmed by 4 bases and 6 bases, with 15 bases remaining between them. The CDR3 loop reads CAISGGLSGDGYTF. CDR3 nucleotide sequence: TGTGCCATCAGTGGAGGGCTTTCCGGGGATGGCTACACCTTC.

This clone was seen only a few times. The chain is built from TRBV6-2 or TRBV6-3 and TRBJ2-2; 10 nucleotides agree with TRBD2. This CDR3 comprises 19 residues. Germline loops: CDR1 MNHEY, CDR2 SVGEGT. The V gene end was trimmed by 2 bases and the J gene end by 3 bases; junction bases not matched to a gene: 12. Written as DNA, the CDR3 is TGTGCCAGCAGTTACCCAGAGGCTAGCGGGAGTCTGTACACCGGGGAGCTGTTTTTT. It specifies CASSYPEASGSLYTGELFF.

V is TRBV5-1 and J is TRBJ2-7; 7 positions match TRBD1. The CDR3 consists of 14 residues. The V segment lost 3 bases and the J segment 5 bases; nucleotides outside the gene matches: 8. CDR1 and CDR2 (germline): SGHRS, YFSETQ. The CDR3 DNA sequence: TGCGCCAGCAGCTCAAACTCAGGGGGTAACGAGCAGTACTTC. It translates to CASSSNSGGNEQYF.

Points on this clone: The same CDR3 is also encoded by other DNA sequences in this sample. V and J are TRBV28 and TRBJ2-5; 11 nucleotides line up with TRBD2. The CDR3 spans 15 residues. Looked up from germline, CDR1 is MDHEN and CDR2 is SYDVKM. V shed 5 bases and J 1 base; nucleotides not matched to a gene: 3. The CDR3 sequence is CASSPGTSGQETQYF. As DNA, the CDR3 is TGTGCCAGCAGTCCGGGGACTAGCGGCCAAGAGACCCAGTACTTC.

The DNA for the CDR3 is TGTGCCAGTAGTACCCCCCCGGTTTCTGAAGCTTTCTTT. Translating gives CASSTPPVSEAFF. V gene TRBV19 combines with J gene TRBJ1-1; D gene uncertain. Germline assignment: CDR1 LNHDA and CDR2 SQIVND (reference sequence). V lost 4 bases and J 6 bases, leaving 12 bases between the germline ends. The CDR3 loop spans 13 amino acids.

The V gene is TRBV6-5, the J gene TRBJ2-3; TRBD1 matches at 11 bases. With V trimmed by 4 bases and J by 6 bases, 3 bases remained unmatched. Germline CDR1 MNHEY, CDR2 SVGAGI. The CDR3 has 14 residues. The CDR3 reads CASSWTGGVDTQYF. In nucleotides, the CDR3 is TGTGCCAGCAGTTGGACAGGGGGCGTCGATACGCAGTATTTT.

Only a few counts were recorded for this clone. The DNA for the CDR3 is TGTGCCAGCAGCTTAGGTGGCACCTACAATGAGCAGTTCTTC. Translation: CASSLGGTYNEQFF. This chain joins TRBV11-2 and TRBJ2-1; D is unclear. Trimming pared 1 base from V and 2 bases from J, leaving 6 bases between. From germline, CDR1 is SGHAT and CDR2 FQNNGV. CDR3 size: 14 residues.

This chain connects TRBV7-2 to TRBJ2-1, with D tentatively TRBD2 (5 bases). Per germline, CDR1 SGHTA and CDR2 FQGNSA. The CDR3 loop spans 16 amino acids. Trimming pared 1 base from V and 3 bases from J, leaving 13 bases between. The CDR3 DNA reads as TGTGCCAGCAGCTTAGATTTAACGGGGTACTACAATGAGCAGTTCTTC. It yields the protein CASSLDLTGYYNEQFF.

The chain combines TRBV27 with TRBJ1-6, with TRBD1 as a possible D gene (5 bases). The CDR3 loop spans 14 amino acids. The germline CDR1 and CDR2 sequences are MNHEY and SMNVEV (reference sequence). Between the trimmed V and J ends, which lost 0 bases and 10 bases, there was a span of 10 bases. The CDR3: CASSLSYGGSPLHF. The DNA for the CDR3 is TGTGCCAGCAGTTTATCATACGGGGGGTCACCCCTCCACTTT.

The V and J genes are TRBV6-4 and TRBJ2-7; unclear D gene. Germline V lookup: CDR1 MRHNA, CDR2 SNTAGT. Trimming took 6 bases from V and 10 from J, leaving 4 bases between them. This CDR3 contains 8 residues. The CDR3 loop reads CASSPQYV. The CDR3, as DNA: TGTGCCAGCAGCCCTCAGTACGTC.

V gene TRBV6-5 combines with J gene TRBJ1-1; D remains unclear. The CDR3 spans 13 residues. Germline lookup yields CDR1 MNHEY and CDR2 SVGAGI. Between the trimmed V and J ends, which lost 6 bases and 1 base, there was a span of 9 bases. CDR3 in amino acids: CASSFRGNTEAFF. Written as DNA, the CDR3 is TGTGCCAGCAGCTTTCGAGGGAACACTGAAGCTTTCTTT.

The chain has TRBV5-6 and TRBJ1-2; D uncertain. V lost 4 bases and J lost 4, with 8 bases in between. The germline CDR1 and CDR2 sequences are SGHDT and YYEEEE. The CDR3 totals 12 residues. DNA for the CDR3: TGTGCCAGCAGCGCCGCGGGCTATGGCTACACCTTC. Translating it yields CASSAAGYGYTF.